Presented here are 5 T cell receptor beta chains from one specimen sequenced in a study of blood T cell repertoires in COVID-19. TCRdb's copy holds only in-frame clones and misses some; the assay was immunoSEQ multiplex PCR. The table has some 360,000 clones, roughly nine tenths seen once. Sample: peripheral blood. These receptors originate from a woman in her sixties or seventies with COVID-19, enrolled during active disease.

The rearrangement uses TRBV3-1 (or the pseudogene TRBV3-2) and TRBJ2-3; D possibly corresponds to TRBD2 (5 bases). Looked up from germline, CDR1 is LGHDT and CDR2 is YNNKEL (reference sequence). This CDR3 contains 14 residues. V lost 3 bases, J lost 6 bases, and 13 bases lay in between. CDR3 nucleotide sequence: TGTGCCAGCAGCCAGGGTGGTTCGGGGGATACGCAGTATTTT. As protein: CASSQGGSGDTQYF.

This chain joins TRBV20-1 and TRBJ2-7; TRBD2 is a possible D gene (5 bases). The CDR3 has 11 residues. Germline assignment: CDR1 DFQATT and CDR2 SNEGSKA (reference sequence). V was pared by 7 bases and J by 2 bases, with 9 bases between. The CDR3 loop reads CSGTETYEQYF. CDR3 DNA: TGCAGTGGGACTGAAACCTACGAGCAGTACTTC.

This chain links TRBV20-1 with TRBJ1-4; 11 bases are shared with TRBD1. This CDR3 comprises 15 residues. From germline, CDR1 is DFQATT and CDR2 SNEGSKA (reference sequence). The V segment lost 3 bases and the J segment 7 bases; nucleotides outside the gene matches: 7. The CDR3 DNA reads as TGCAGTGCTAGTCCGGGACAGGGGGGTGGTGAAAAACTGTTTTTT. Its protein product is CSASPGQGGGEKLFF.

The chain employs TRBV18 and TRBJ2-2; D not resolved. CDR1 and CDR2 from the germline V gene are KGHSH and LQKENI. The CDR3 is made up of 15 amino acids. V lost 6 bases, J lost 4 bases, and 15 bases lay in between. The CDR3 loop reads CASSPLGYSTGELFF. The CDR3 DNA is TGTGCCAGCTCTCCTCTCGGGTACTCCACCGGGGAGCTGTTTTTT.

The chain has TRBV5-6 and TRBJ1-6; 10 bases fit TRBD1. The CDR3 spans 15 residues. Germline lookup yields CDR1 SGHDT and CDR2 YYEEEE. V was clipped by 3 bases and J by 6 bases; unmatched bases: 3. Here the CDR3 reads CASSSRDRGNSPLHF. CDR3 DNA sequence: TGTGCCAGCAGCTCCCGGGACAGGGGTAATTCACCCCTCCACTTT.